This T cell receptor beta chain was identified during a study of blood T cell repertoires in COVID-19 (dated by TCRdb to 2019 to 2021). About the full investigation: Samples from collaborators originated in the United States, Italy and Spain and spanned both the acute and convalescent phases of COVID-19. The samples were drawn from the first 160 participants of the ongoing ImmuneRACE study and from 950 to 1,500 subjects provided by 6 global collaborators. Subjects who had been exposed to COVID-19, were actively infected with it, or had recovered from it provided the deeply sampled blood TCRbeta repertoires that made up the dataset. The material from the prospective study consisted of cDNA or gDNA derived from T cells, B-cell-depleted T cells, or PBMCs. The repertoires were released in a freely available public database meant as a resource for research on the immune response to SARS-CoV-2. HLA class I and class II types, where available, came from metadata supplied by the sample provider rather than from assay-based typing. Sample metadata almost always included a de-identified subject ID, COVID-19 status, age in years and sex. Overall results and qualifications from the work: The amount of clinical and demographic metadata varied by source and participant and was provided uncurated.

A word on this clone: This clone's antigen is unknown. No base-level quality is on record; no much larger clone is a single base apart.

After removal of 5 bases from V and 1 base from J, the junction retains 3 bases not matched to a gene. From the cysteine up to the phenylalanine, the CDR3 has a length of 16 residues. The read is trimmed to its CDR3 DNA, 48 bases read in frame from base 1. The germline V gene (reference sequence) yields LNHNV for CDR1 and YYDKDF for CDR2. Collaborating institutions collected whole blood in K2EDTA tubes following their own protocols. Collaborator samples were shipped for TCRbeta analysis as frozen whole blood, isolated PBMCs, or DNA extracted from either sample type. TCRbeta CDR3 regions were amplified from genomic DNA by means of the immunoSEQ Assay, a bias-controlled multiplex PCR. As for how the authors treated the data: The number of nucleated cells in each sample was estimated by amplification of reference gene primers within the assay. Sequence reads were collapsed and filtered to measure the absolute abundance of every unique TCRbeta CDR3 rearrangement. Productive Simpson clonality was computed per sample as the square root of Simpson's diversity index over productive rearrangements. TCRdb holds this immuneACCESS table with in-frame rearrangements only. Some clones are missing; in checked studies, unresolved V genes explain under half, and the rest has no known cause. From that table come the V and J calls and clone size; the DNA was used to work out D and trimming. This sample is represented by tens of thousands of clones; roughly four fifths of them were singletons. Around 4.4% of the sample is taken by the ten largest.

The TCR originated in a woman aged 60-70 years with acute or convalescent COVID-19. Recombination joined TRBV15 with TRBJ1-5; 12 bases in the junction line up with TRBD1. The material sequenced was peripheral blood. Read as DNA, the sequence is TGTGCCACCAGCTTGGGACAGGGGGCGAGCAATCAGCCCCAGCATTTT. It is translated as CATSLGQGASNQPQHF.